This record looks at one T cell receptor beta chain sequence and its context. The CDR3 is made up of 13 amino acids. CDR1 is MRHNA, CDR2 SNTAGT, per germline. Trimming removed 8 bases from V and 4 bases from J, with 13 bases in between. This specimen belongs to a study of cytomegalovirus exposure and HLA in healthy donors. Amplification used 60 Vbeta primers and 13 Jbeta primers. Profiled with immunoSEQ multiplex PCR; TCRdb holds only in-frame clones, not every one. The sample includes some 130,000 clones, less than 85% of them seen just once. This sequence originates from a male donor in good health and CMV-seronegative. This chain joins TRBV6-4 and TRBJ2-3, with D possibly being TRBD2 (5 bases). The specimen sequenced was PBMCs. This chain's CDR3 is CASGDGGADTQYF. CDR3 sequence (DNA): TGTGCCAGCGGGGATGGAGGCGCAGATACGCAGTATTTT.